This section outlines one TCR beta chain sequence together with its context. With V trimmed by 4 bases and J by 6 bases, 9 bases remained unmatched. The CDR3 is 16 residues long. Germline V CDR1 and CDR2: SGHRS, YFSETQ. These data belong to a study of blood T cell repertoires in COVID-19. TCRdb's copy holds only in-frame clones and misses some; the assay was immunoSEQ multiplex PCR. In the table there are some 120,000 clones, over 75% of which are singletons. Material for sequencing was peripheral blood. The chain is built from TRBV5-1 and TRBJ2-1; 11 bases map to TRBD2. The origin of this receptor is a woman between 55 and 75 years old with acute or convalescent COVID-19. The CDR3 here is CASSLLTSGRFNEQFF. DNA of the CDR3: TGCGCCAGCAGCCTCCTTACTAGCGGGAGATTCAATGAGCAGTTCTTC.